Below are 8 T cell receptor beta chains sequenced from a single sample in a study of cytomegalovirus exposure and HLA in healthy donors. Amplification used 60 Vbeta primers and 13 Jbeta primers. TCRdb's table, derived via immunoSEQ multiplex PCR, lists solely in-frame clones and lacks some. The sample lists some 130,000 clones, 65% to 80% seen once, with 1.5% to 2% in the top ten. Sequencing used PBMCs. These receptors all stem from a human donor in good health.

This clone has just one count. Other nucleotide sequences in the sample specify the same CDR3. The V and J genes are TRBV5-1 and TRBJ1-5; possible D gene TRBD1, 6 bases. CDR3 length equals 14 residues. Germline V gene data show CDR1 as SGHRS and CDR2 as YFSETQ. V was trimmed by 3 bases and J by 0 bases, leaving 7 bases between them. CDR3 in amino acids: CASSSGDSNQPQHF. CDR3 nucleotide sequence: TGCGCCAGCAGCTCAGGGGATAGCAATCAGCCCCAGCATTTT.

The CDR3 protein is CASSESGRSTDTQYF. CDR3 nucleotides: TGTGCCAGCAGTGAAAGCGGGAGGAGCACAGATACGCAGTATTTT. The chain has TRBV6-4 and TRBJ2-3, with TRBD2 identical over 9 bases. Germline lookup yields CDR1 MRHNA and CDR2 SNTAGT. Unmatched junction bases numbered 1, after V lost 3 bases and J lost 0 bases. CDR3 length: 15 amino acids.

The chain joins TRBV27 to TRBJ2-3; 12 bases fit TRBD2. The germline gives CDR1 MNHEY, CDR2 SMNVEV (reference sequence). The CDR3 extends over 16 amino acids. V lost 5 bases, J lost 5 bases, and 8 bases stayed unmatched. The CDR3 bases are TGTGCCAGCAGTCCCAGCCTAGCGGGAGGGCAAGATACGCAGTATTTT. Translating gives CASSPSLAGGQDTQYF.

The rearrangement uses TRBV23-1 and TRBJ2-7; 7 bases align to TRBD1. TRBV23-1 belongs to the ORF category, with a function that is uncertain. This CDR3 spans 15 amino acids. With V trimmed by 0 bases and J by 7 bases, 9 bases remained unmatched. The CDR3 loop is CASSQSWTGDREQYF. Written as DNA, the CDR3 is TGCGCCAGCAGTCAATCGTGGACAGGCGATCGGGAGCAGTACTTC.

This chain links TRBV5-1 with TRBJ2-5; 7 bases agree with TRBD1. With V trimmed by 7 bases and J by 5 bases, 11 bases remained unmatched. From germline, CDR1 is SGHRS and CDR2 YFSETQ. The CDR3 consists of 14 residues. CDR3 DNA sequence: TGCGCCAGCCACCGGGACAGTCCACAGGAGACCCAGTACTTC. Translated: CASHRDSPQETQYF.

The V call is TRBV7-6, the J call TRBJ2-7; 8 bases map to TRBD2. The trim removed 5 bases at V and 4 bases at J, leaving 10 bases unmatched. CDR3 size: 15 residues. Germline-derived CDR1 and CDR2 are SGHVS and FNYEAQ. The CDR3 sequence: CASSPGGSLSYEQYF. The CDR3 DNA sequence: TGTGCCAGCAGCCCGGGGGGGAGTCTCTCATACGAGCAGTACTTC.

The chain couples TRBV2 to TRBJ2-1; 7 nucleotides align to TRBD1. With V trimmed by 2 bases and J by 4 bases, 11 bases remained unmatched. Germline CDR1 and CDR2: SNHLY and FYNNEI. The CDR3 totals 17 residues. CDR3 sequence: CASSERYGTEIYNEQFF. As DNA, the CDR3 is TGTGCCAGCAGTGAACGGTACGGGACAGAGATTTACAATGAGCAGTTCTTC. The variable domain in full, with the rest retrieved from reference TRBV2 and TRBJ2-1, is EPEVTQTPSHQVTQMGQEVILRCVPISNHLYFYWYRQILGQKVEFLVSFYNNEISEKSEIFDDQFSVERPDGSNFTLKIRSTKLEDSAMYFCASSERYGTEIYNEQFFGPGTRLTVL.

The V and J genes are TRBV27 and TRBJ2-5, with D possibly matching TRBD2 (5 bases). The J call may be wrong; the DNA end is better matched by TRBJ2-7. The V gene's germline CDR1 is MNHEY and CDR2 SMNVEV (reference sequence). The CDR3 is 13 amino acids. Here the CDR3 reads CASSFGLAYEQYF. Here the CDR3 DNA reads TGTGCCAGCAGTTTCGGACTGGCATACGAGCAGTACTTC.